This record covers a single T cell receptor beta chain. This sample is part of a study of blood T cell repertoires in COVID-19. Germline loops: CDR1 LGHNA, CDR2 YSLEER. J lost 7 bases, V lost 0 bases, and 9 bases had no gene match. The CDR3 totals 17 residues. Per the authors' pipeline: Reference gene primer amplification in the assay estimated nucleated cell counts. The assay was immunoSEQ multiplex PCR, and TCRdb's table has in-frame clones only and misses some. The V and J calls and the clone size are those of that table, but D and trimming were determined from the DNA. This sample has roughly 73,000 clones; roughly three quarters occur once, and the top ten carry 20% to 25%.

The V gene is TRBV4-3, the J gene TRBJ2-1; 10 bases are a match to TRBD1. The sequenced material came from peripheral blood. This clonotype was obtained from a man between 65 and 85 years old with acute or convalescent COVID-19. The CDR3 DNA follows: TGCGCCAGCAGCCAAGATCCGTCGGGACAGGGGTGGAATGAGCAGTTCTTC. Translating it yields CASSQDPSGQGWNEQFF.